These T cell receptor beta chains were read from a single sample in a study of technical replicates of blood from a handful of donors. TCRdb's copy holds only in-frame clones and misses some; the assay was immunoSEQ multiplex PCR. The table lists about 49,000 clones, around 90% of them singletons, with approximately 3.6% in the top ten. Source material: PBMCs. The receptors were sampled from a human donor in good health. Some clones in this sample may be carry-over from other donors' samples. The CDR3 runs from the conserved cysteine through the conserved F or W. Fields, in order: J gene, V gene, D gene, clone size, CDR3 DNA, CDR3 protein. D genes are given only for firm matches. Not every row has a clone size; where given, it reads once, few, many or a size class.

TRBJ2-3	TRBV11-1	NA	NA	TGTGCCAGCAGCTTAGAAGCGCATACAGATACGCAGTATTTT	CASSLEAHTDTQYF
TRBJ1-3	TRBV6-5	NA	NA	TGTGCCAGCAGACAGAACCTCAGAAACACCATATATTTT	CASRQNLRNTIYF
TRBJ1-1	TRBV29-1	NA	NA	TGCAGCGTTGTTCCGCAGGGGAAGGGGTACACTGAAGCTTTCTTT	CSVVPQGKGYTEAFF
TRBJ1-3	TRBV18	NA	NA	TGTGCCAGCTCACTGGGACTTTCGACGGGTGGAAACACCATATATTTT	CASSLGLSTGGNTIYF
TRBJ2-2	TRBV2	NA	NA	TGTGCCAGCAGTGTCGAGGGTCTGAACACCGGGGAGCTGTTTTTT	CASSVEGLNTGELFF
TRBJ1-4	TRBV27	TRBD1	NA	TGTGCCAGCAGTCCAATGGGACAGTTGAATGAAAAACTGTTTTTT	CASSPMGQLNEKLFF
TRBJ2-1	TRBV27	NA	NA	TGTGCCAGCCACACGGAGACGCGGAATGAGCAGTTCTTC	CASHTETRNEQFF
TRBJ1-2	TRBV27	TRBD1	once	TGTGCCAGCAGTAATTATGGCGAAGGGGGCGATGGCTACACCTTC	CASSNYGEGGDGYTF
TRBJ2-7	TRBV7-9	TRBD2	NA	TGTGCCAGCAGCCCAAGCGGGAGTGTCTACGAGCAGTACTTC	CASSPSGSVYEQYF
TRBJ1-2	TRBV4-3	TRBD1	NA	TGCGCCAGCAGCCAAGATTCCTGGACAGGGGGCTATGGCTACACCTTC	CASSQDSWTGGYGYTF
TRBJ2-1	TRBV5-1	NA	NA	TGCGCCAGCAGCTTGGAGGCTAGTGGGTACAATGAGCAGTTCTTC	CASSLEASGYNEQFF
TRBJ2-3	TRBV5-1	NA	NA	TGCGCCAGCAGCTTGGGCAGGGTGGGTACAGATACGCAGTATTTT	CASSLGRVGTDTQYF
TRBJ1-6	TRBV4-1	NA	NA	TGCGCCAGCAGCCAAGTTCCACTGCGGAAGCCTAATTCACCCCTCCACTTT	CASSQVPLRKPNSPLHF
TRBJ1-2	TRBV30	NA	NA	TGTGCCTGGAGTCCGGGACATGTTAACTATGGCTACACCTTC	CAWSPGHVNYGYTF
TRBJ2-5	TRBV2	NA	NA	TGTGCCTCAGGGGCCTTTCAAGAGACCCAGTACTTC	CASGAFQETQYF
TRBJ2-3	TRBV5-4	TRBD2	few	TGTGCCAGCAGCTTCAGTCTAGCGGGCACAGATACGCAGTATTTT	CASSFSLAGTDTQYF
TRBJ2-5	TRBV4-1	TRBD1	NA	TGCGCCAGCAGCCAAGACCAACAGGGGGCTAGAGAGACCCAGTACTTC	CASSQDQQGARETQYF
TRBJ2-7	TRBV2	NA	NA	TGTGCCAGCAGTGCGAACTCCATCTACGAGCAGTACTTC	CASSANSIYEQYF
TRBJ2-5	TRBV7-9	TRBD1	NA	TGTGCCAGCAGCTTAGTTCCAGGGGGTGGGTTCGAGACCCAGTACTTC	CASSLVPGGGFETQYF
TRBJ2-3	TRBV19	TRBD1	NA	TGTGCCAGTAGTATAGGGGGGACAGGGATAGGCACAGATACGCAGTATTTT	CASSIGGTGIGTDTQYF